Below are 7 T cell receptor beta chains sequenced from a single sample in a study of long-term antiretroviral therapy in people with HIV. This was the immunoSEQ v3.0 assay at survey level. The data were produced by immunoSEQ multiplex PCR, yet TCRdb's version contains in-frame clones alone and is incomplete. The table lists approximately 17,000 clones, over 60% of them singletons. The sample consisted of unsorted PBMCs, taken just under 2.6 years before starting antiretroviral therapy. The receptors were gathered from a woman aged 50 to 65 with HIV.

The chain carries TRBV7-2 and TRBJ1-2, with D tentatively TRBD1 (6 bases). This CDR3 spans 14 amino acids. Germline CDR1 is SGHTA and CDR2 is FQGNSA. V was trimmed by 5 bases and J by 6 bases, leaving 16 bases between them. CDR3 loop: CASSLDRSLNGYTF. In nucleotides, the CDR3 is TGTGCCAGCAGCCTCGACAGGTCGTTGAATGGCTACACCTTC.

This chain links TRBV5-1 with TRBJ1-3; 8 bases line up with TRBD1. CDR1 is SGHRS and CDR2 is YFSETQ in the germline V gene. With V trimmed by 1 base and J by 3 bases, 6 bases remained unmatched. CDR3 length: 16 amino acids. The CDR3 loop reads CASSLPRTGGGNTIYF. The CDR3 DNA reads TGCGCCAGCAGCTTGCCCCGTACAGGGGGTGGAAACACCATATATTTT.

This clone appeared a single time. This chain joins TRBV30 and TRBJ2-1; D remains ambiguous. This CDR3 is 15 amino acids long. Trimming took 0 bases from V and 5 from J, leaving 14 bases between them. Germline lookup yields CDR1 GTSNPN and CDR2 SVGIG (reference sequence). CDR3 in amino acids: CAWSVPYDENNEQFF. The CDR3 DNA sequence: TGTGCCTGGAGTGTACCATACGACGAGAACAATGAGCAGTTCTTC.

This chain connects TRBV30 to TRBJ1-2, with D unclear. The V end lost 4 bases, the J end lost 2 bases, and 5 bases lay between the germline ends. Germline CDR1 is GTSNPN and CDR2 is SVGIG (reference sequence). The CDR3 extends over 11 amino acids. CDR3 region: CAWTGNYGYTF. The CDR3 DNA follows: TGTGCCTGGACAGGCAACTATGGCTACACCTTC. Based on the CDR3 plus reference TRBV30 and TRBJ1-2, the full variable domain is SQTIHQWPATLVQPVGSPLSLECTVEGTSNPNLYWYRQAAGRGLQLLFYSVGIGQISSEVPQNLSASRPQDRQFILSSKKLLLSDSGFYLCAWTGNYGYTFGSGTRLTVV.

A few counts support this clone. The gene calls are TRBV7-9 and TRBJ2-5; 7 positions agree with TRBD1. The CDR3 is made up of 14 amino acids. Germline trimming cut 4 bases from V and 3 bases from J; bases unmatched to any gene: 5. Germline CDR1 SEHNR, CDR2 FQNEAQ (reference sequence). CDR3 protein: CASSWPTGEETQYF. In DNA, the CDR3 is TGTGCCAGCAGCTGGCCCACAGGGGAAGAGACCCAGTACTTC.

The chain uses TRBV5-1 and TRBJ1-6; 7 positions agree with TRBD1. The CDR3 is 15 residues long. With 0 bases clipped from V and 7 bases from J, the junction kept 4 bases outside the gene matches. The germline gives CDR1 SGHRS, CDR2 YFSETQ. CDR3 DNA sequence: TGCGCCAGCAGCTTGGGTCTACAGGGGAATTCACCCCTCCACTTT. This gives the protein CASSLGLQGNSPLHF. The full variable domain, in which reference TRBV5-1 and TRBJ1-6 provide the parts outside the CDR3, is KAGVTQTPRYLIKTRGQQVTLSCSPISGHRSVSWYQQTPGQGLQFLFEYFSETQRNKGNFPGRFSGRQFSNSRSEMNVSTLELGDSALYLCASSLGLQGNSPLHFGNGTRLTVT.

The rearrangement links TRBV2 to TRBJ2-5; D ambiguous. Germline CDR1 and CDR2: SNHLY and FYNNEI. There are 13 residues in the CDR3. Trimming removed 5 bases from V and 4 bases from J, with 11 bases in between. The DNA for the CDR3 is TGTGCCAGCAGTTTGGACGCCCTAGAGACCCAGTACTTC. Translating it yields CASSLDALETQYF.